These 9 T cell receptor beta chains were all obtained from the same sample, sequenced in a study of beta chain features in type 1 diabetes. Sequenced material consisted of expressed TCRB transcripts (all of the isolated RNA was reverse transcribed). The table came from immunoSEQ multiplex PCR; TCRdb's copy has only in-frame clones and leaves some out. The sample has some 410,000 clones; around 10% are singletons. Source material: naive CD4+ T cells from blood. The source is a young woman in good health.

The chain has TRBV27 and TRBJ2-6, with D perhaps matching TRBD1 (6 bases). The V end lost 6 bases, the J end lost 2 bases, and 8 bases lay between the germline ends. CDR3 length: 14 residues. Germline V gives CDR1 MNHEY, CDR2 SMNVEV (reference sequence). CDR3 nucleotides: TGTGCCAGCAGAAGGGGGACTGGGGCCAACGTCCTGACTTTC. Residues: CASRRGTGANVLTF.

The chain couples TRBV4-3 to TRBJ1-2; unclear D gene. Trimming took 4 bases from V and 4 from J, leaving 10 bases between them. The CDR3 covers 13 residues. Germline loops: CDR1 LGHNA, CDR2 YSLEER. CDR3 protein: CASSPTQFYGYTF. Here the CDR3 DNA reads TGCGCCAGCAGCCCCACCCAGTTCTATGGCTACACCTTC.

J is TRBJ1-2 and V is TRBV4-2; a weak D match, TRBD1 (5 bases). V lost 4 bases and J 6 bases, leaving 21 bases between the germline ends. Germline lookup yields CDR1 LGHNA and CDR2 YNFKEQ. This CDR3 is built from 16 residues. CDR3 sequence reads: CASSRGGAAGTNGYTF. The CDR3 nucleotides read TGTGCCAGCAGCCGAGGCGGGGCGGCGGGAACGAATGGCTACACCTTC.

V and J are TRBV5-1 and TRBJ1-2; D is possibly TRBD1 (6 bases). Germline V CDR1 and CDR2: SGHRS, YFSETQ. V shed 5 bases and J shed 3 bases, with 26 bases lying between them. This CDR3 is 18 amino acids long. CDR3 protein: CASSPQGQSVPNYYGYTF. CDR3 sequence (DNA): TGCGCCAGCAGTCCCCAGGGACAAAGTGTCCCGAATTACTATGGCTACACCTTC.

The chain's CDR3 is CASSQVDRDENIQYF. The CDR3 nucleotides are TGTGCCAGCAGTCAAGTGGACAGGGACGAAAACATTCAGTACTTC. The V call is TRBV25-1, the J call TRBJ2-4; TRBD1 matches 8 bases. The CDR3 contains 15 residues. The germline CDR1 and CDR2 sequences are MGHDK and SYGVNS. J gave up 5 bases and V 5 bases, and 8 bases lay outside the gene matches. The entire variable domain, with the rest obtained from reference TRBV25-1 and TRBJ2-4, is as follows: EADIYQTPRYLVIGTGKKITLECSQTMGHDKMYWYQQDPGMELHLIHYSYGVNSTEKGDLSSESTVSRIRTEHFPLTLESARPSHTSQYLCASSQVDRDENIQYFGAGTRLSVL.

The chain links TRBV5-1 to TRBJ1-2; D is unclear. Germline V gives CDR1 SGHRS, CDR2 YFSETQ. V was trimmed by 0 bases and J by 4 bases, leaving 7 bases between them. The CDR3 sequence is 13 residues long. Here the CDR3 DNA reads TGCGCCAGCAGCTTGGCAGACCGCTATGGCTACACCTTC. It translates to CASSLADRYGYTF.

This clone was observed a handful of times. The genes are TRBV2 and TRBJ1-5; possibly TRBD1 for D (6 bases). Between the trimmed V and J ends, which lost 5 bases and 12 bases, there was a span of 11 bases. This CDR3 contains 11 residues. CDR1 is SNHLY and CDR2 is FYNNEI in the germline V gene. CDR3 sequence: CASSRGGLQHF. The CDR3 bases are TGTGCCAGCAGTCGAGGGGGGCTCCAGCATTTT.

This rearrangement joins TRBV7-9 to TRBJ1-5, with 9 bases lining up with TRBD1. From germline, CDR1 is SEHNR and CDR2 FQNEAQ (reference sequence). The V segment lost 5 bases and the J segment 6 bases; nucleotides outside the gene matches: 5. This CDR3 spans 14 amino acids. CDR3 coding DNA: TGTGCCAGCAGCCCGACAGGGGGGACTCAGCCCCAGCATTTT. Its translation: CASSPTGGTQPQHF.

This clone was seen a handful of times. Other nucleotide sequences from this sample produce the same CDR3. The chain's CDR3 is CASSGQGNQPQHF. The CDR3 region has the DNA TGTGCCAGCAGTGGACAGGGGAATCAGCCCCAGCATTTT. The rearrangement links TRBV2 to TRBJ1-5; TRBD1 aligns across 8 bases. CDR1 is SNHLY, CDR2 FYNNEI, per germline. J lost 4 bases, V lost 4 bases, and 0 bases had no gene match. The CDR3 is 13 amino acids.